This TCR beta chain was recovered during a study of T cell clones after liver transplantation. Background on the study: Samples came from ITN030ST, which attempted immunosuppression withdrawal within 2 years of liver transplantation. Draws occurred before transplant, before withdrawal, and after complete or failed withdrawal.

Trimming cost V 0 bases and J 0 bases, with 2 bases left between them. Germline CDR1 LNHNV, CDR2 YYDKDF (reference sequence). This CDR3 contains 13 residues. Clones were read by immunoSEQ multiplex PCR, and TCRdb kept only the in-frame ones, dropping some. This sample yields tens of thousands of clones, of which 90% are seen a single time; roughly 2.5% belongs to the top ten. The chain carries TRBV15 and TRBJ1-1; D not resolved. Specimen: CD4+ T cells from blood, collected before liver transplant. The clonotype originates from a human donor who received a liver transplant. The CDR3 DNA follows: TGTGCCACCAGCAGAGAGATGAACACTGAAGCTTTCTTT. This translates into CATSREMNTEAFF.